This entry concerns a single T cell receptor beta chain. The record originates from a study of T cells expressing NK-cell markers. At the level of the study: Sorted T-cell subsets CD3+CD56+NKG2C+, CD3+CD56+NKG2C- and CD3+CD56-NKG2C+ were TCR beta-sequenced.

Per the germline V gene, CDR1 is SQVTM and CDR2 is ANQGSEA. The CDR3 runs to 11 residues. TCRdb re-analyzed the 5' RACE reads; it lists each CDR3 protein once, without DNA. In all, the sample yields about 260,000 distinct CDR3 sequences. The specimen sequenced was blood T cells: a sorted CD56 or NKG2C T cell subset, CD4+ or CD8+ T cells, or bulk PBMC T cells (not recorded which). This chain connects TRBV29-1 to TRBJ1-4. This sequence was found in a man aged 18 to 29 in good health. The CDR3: CSVGRERALFF.